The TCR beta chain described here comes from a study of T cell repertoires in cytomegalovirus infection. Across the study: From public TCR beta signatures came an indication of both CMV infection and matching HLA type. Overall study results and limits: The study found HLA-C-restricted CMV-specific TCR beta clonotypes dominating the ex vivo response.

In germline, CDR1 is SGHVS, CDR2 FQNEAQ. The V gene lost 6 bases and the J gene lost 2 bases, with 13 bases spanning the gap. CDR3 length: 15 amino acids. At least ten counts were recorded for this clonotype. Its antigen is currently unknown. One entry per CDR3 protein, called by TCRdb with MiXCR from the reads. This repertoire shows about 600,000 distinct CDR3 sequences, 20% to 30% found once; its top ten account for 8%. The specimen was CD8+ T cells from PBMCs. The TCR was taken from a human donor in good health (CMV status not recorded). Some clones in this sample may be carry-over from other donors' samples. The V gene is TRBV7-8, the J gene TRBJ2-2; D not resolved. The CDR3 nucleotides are TGTGCCAGCAGTCTCTTGAACGGCAACACCGGGGAGCTGTTTTTT. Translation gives CASSLLNGNTGELFF.